This TCR beta chain was found in a study of human T cells and chemical hapten exposure. On the study more broadly: During the roughly 26-week study period, patients had diphenylcyclopropenone applied to the scalp every week.

Using its own MiXCR run on the RACE reads, TCRdb lists one record per CDR3 protein. Of more than 75,000 distinct CDR3 sequences listed, approximately 8.6% were seen once; the top ten hold around 2%. CDR3 size: 14 residues. V gave up 3 bases and J gave up 3 bases, with 12 bases separating them. Germline V gene sequence: CDR1 GTSNPN, CDR2 SVGIG (reference sequence). Time point denoted: patch test 2, 6 weeks after DPC sensitization. Treatment noted: therapeutic diphenylcyclopropenone sensitization with weekly scalp DPC. Alopecia patients between 18 and 70 years old and suitable for DPC were used as donors. It was from unfractionated whole blood that total RNA was extracted.

The chain combines TRBV30 with TRBJ2-1; possible D gene TRBD2, 5 bases. Sequenced material: whole blood, taken in connection with sensitization to the hapten diphenylcyclopropenone (DPC). The receptor was derived from a woman in her 40s with alopecia areata. Some clones in this sample may be carry-over from other donors' samples. The DNA of the CDR3 is TGTGCCTGGAGGGGCTCCCGGGGCTACAATGAGCAGTTCTTC. This translates into CAWRGSRGYNEQFF.